This T cell receptor beta chain was obtained from a study of OX40 agonist ivuxolimab in advanced cancers. The CDR3 covers 12 residues. Germline values: CDR1 LNHDA, CDR2 SQIVND (reference sequence). The ends were cut back, 8 bases at V and 2 bases at J, with 9 bases in the middle. In its sample, this clone was seen a few times. Data came from immunoSEQ multiplex PCR; TCRdb stores just in-frame clones and leaves some out. The sample includes 45,000 to 50,000 clones, 70% to 90% seen only once; the top ten take approximately 1.9%. This TCR was recovered from an adult with an advanced solid tumor such as melanoma, head and neck, liver or kidney cancer. Sequencing used CD4+ or CD8+ T cells sorted from blood, obtained in a trial of the OX40 agonist ivuxolimab. V is TRBV19 and J is TRBJ1-2; D call uncertain. DNA for the CDR3: TGTGCCAGTCAGGACTGGAACTATGGCTACACCTTC. It encodes CASQDWNYGYTF.